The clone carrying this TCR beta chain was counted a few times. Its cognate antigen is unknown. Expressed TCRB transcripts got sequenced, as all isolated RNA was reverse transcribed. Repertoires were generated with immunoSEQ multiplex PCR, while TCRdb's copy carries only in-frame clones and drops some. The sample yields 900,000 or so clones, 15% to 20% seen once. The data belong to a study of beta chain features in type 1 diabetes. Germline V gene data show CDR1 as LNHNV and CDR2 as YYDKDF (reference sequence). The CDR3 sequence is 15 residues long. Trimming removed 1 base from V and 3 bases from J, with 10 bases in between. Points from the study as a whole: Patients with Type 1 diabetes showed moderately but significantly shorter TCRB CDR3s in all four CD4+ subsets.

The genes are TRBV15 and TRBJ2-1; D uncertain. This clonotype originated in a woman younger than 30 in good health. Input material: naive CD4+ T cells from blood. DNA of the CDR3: TGTGCCACCAGCAGAGGGGAAATAATCTACAATGAGCAGTTCTTC. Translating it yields CATSRGEIIYNEQFF.